This T cell receptor beta chain was identified during a study of blood T cell repertoires in COVID-19. Across the study: The analysed material was cDNA or gDNA that came from T cells, B-cell-depleted T cells, or PBMCs.

The germline gives CDR1 ENHRY, CDR2 SYGVKD. The CDR3 is made up of 14 amino acids. V was trimmed by 10 bases and J by 4 bases, leaving 16 bases between them. The assay was immunoSEQ multiplex PCR, and TCRdb's table has in-frame clones only and misses some. The sample has around 260,000 clones, more than 85% seen once. The V and J genes are TRBV10-3 and TRBJ2-2; possible D gene TRBD2, 5 bases. Specimen: peripheral blood. The sequence was collected from a man younger than 35 with active or convalescent COVID-19. For the CDR3, the DNA is TGTGCCAGCAATCGACCGGAGGTCACCGGGGAGCTGTTTTTT. Its translation: CASNRPEVTGELFF.